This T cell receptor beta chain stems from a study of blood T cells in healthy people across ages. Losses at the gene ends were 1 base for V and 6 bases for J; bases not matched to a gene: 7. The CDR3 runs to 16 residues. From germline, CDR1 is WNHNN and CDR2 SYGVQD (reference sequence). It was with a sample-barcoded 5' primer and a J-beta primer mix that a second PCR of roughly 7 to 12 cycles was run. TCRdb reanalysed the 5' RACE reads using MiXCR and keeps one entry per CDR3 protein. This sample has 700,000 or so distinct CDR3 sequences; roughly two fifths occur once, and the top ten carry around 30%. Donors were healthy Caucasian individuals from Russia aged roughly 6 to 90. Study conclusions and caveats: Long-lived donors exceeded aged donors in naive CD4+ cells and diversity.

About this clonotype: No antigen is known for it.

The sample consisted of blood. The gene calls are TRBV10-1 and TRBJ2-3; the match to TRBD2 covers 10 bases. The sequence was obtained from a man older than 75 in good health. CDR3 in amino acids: CASSELTSGRSDTQYF. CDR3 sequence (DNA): TGCGCCAGCAGTGAGTTGACTAGCGGGCGAAGTGATACGCAGTATTTT.